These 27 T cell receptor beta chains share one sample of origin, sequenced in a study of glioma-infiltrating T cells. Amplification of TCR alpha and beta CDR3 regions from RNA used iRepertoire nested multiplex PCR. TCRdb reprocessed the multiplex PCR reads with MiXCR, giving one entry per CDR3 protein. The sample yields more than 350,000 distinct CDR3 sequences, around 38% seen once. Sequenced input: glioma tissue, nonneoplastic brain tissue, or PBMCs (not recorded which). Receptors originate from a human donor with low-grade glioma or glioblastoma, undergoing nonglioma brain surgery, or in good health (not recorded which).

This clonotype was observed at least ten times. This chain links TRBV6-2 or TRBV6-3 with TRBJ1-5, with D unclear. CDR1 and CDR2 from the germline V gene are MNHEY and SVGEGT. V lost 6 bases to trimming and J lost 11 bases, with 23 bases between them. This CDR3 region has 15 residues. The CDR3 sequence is CASRPGNQRETAQHF. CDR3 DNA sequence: TGTGCCAGCAGGCCGGGGAATCAAAGGGAGACTGCCCAGCATTTT.

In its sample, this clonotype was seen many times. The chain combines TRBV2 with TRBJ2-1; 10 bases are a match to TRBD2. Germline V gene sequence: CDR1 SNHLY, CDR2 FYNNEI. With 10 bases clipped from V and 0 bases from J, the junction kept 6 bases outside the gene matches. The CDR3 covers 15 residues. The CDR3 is CATQSSGSSYNEQFF. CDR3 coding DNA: TGTGCCACCCAATCTAGCGGGAGCTCCTACAATGAGCAGTTCTTC.

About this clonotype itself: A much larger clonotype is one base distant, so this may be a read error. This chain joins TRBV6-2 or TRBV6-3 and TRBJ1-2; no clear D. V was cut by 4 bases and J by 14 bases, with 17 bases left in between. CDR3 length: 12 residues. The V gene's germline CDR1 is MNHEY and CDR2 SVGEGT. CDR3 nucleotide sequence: TGTGCCAGCAGTTTCGGGGTCCCGGATAGGACCTTC. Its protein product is CASSFGVPDRTF.

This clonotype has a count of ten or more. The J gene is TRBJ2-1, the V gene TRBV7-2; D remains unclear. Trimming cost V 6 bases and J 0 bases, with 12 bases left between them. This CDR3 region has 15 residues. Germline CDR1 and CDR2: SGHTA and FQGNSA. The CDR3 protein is CASRPSRSSYNEQFF. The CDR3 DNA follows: TGTGCCAGCAGACCGTCCCGTAGCTCCTACAATGAGCAGTTCTTC.

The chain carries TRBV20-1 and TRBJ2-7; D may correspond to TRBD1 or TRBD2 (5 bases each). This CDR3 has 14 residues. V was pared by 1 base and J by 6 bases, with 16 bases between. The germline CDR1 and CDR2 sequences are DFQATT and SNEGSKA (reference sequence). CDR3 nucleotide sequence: TGCAGTGCTAGAGCGGCGACGGGGCCCTGCGAGCAGTACTTC. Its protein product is CSARAATGPCEQYF.

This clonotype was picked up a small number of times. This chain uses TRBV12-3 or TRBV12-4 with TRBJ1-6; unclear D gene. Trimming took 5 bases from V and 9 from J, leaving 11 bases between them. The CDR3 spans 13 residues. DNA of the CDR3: TGTGCCAGCAGTCCATTTGAGCGTTCACCCCTCCACTTT. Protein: CASSPFERSPLHF.

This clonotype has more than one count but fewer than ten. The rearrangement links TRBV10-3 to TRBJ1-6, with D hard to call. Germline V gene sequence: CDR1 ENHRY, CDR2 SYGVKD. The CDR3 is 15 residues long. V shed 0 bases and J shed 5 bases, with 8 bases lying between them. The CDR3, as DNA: TGTGCCATCAGTGAGTCCACAGTAAATAATTCACCCCTCCACTTT. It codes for CAISESTVNNSPLHF.

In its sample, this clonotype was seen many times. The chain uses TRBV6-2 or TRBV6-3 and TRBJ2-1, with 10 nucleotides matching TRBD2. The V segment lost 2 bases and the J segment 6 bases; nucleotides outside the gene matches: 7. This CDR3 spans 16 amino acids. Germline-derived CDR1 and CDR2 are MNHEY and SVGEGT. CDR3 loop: CASSYAAGTSVNEQFF. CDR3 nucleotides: TGTGCCAGCAGTTACGCAGCCGGGACTAGCGTCAATGAGCAGTTCTTC.

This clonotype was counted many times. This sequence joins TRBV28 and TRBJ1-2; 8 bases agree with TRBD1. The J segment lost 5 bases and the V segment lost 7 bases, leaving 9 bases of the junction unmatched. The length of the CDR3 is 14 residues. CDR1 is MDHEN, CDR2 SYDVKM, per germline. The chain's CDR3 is CASTRAGGDYGYTF. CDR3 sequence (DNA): TGTGCCAGCACCCGTGCAGGGGGCGATTATGGCTACACCTTC.

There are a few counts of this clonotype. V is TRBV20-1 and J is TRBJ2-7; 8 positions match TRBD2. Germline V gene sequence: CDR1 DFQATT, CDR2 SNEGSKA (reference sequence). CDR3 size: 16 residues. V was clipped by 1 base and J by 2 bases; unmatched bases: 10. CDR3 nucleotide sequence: TGCAGTGCTAGAGCATTCGGGACTAGGAACACCTACGAGCAGTACTTC. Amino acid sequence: CSARAFGTRNTYEQYF.

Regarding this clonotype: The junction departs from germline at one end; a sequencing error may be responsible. This CDR3 is CASSQEGQGPERSF. CDR3 nucleotides: TGTGCCAGCAGCCAAGAAGGACAGGGACCGGAGCGGTCCTTC. The chain joins TRBV4-2 to TRBJ2-1; 8 bases map to TRBD1. The CDR3 is 14 amino acids. CDR1 is LGHNA and CDR2 is YNFKEQ in the germline V gene.

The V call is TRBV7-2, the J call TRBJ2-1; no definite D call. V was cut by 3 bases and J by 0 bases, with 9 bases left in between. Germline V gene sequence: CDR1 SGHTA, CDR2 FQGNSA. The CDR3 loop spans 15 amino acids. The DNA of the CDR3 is TGTGCCAGCAGCTTTGTGTCTAGCTCCTACAATGAGCAGTTCTTC. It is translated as CASSFVSSSYNEQFF.

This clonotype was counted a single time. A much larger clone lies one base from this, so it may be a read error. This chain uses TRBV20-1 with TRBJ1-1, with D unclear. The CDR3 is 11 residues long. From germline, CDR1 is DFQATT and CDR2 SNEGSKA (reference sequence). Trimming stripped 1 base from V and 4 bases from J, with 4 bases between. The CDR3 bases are TGCAGTGCTAGAGTGGGCACTGAAGCTTTCTTT. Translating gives CSARVGTEAFF.

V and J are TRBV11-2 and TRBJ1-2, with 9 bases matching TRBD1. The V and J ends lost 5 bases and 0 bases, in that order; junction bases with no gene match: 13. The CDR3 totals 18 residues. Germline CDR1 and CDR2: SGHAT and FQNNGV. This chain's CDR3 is CASSLGHRGPTSNYGYTF. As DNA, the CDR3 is TGTGCCAGCAGCCTCGGTCACAGGGGGCCCACATCTAACTATGGCTACACCTTC.

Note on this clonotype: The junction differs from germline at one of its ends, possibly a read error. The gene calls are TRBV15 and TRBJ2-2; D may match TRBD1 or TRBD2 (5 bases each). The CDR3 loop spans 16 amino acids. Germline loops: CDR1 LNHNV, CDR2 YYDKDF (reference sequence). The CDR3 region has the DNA TGTGCCACCAGCAGAGATAAAGGGGTCCACACCGGGGAGCTGCTTTTT. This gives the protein CATSRDKGVHTGELLF.

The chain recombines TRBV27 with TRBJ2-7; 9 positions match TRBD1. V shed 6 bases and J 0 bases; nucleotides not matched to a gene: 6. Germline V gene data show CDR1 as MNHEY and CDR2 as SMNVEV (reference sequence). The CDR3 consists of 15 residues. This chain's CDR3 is CASRTGGASSYEQYF. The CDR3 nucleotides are TGTGCCAGCAGGACAGGGGGGGCGAGCTCCTACGAGCAGTACTTC.

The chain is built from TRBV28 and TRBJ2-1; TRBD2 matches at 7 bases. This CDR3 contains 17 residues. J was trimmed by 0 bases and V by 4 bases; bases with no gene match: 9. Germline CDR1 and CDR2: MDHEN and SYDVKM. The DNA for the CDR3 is TGTGCCAGCAGTTCTGAGGCAGCGGGAACCTCCTACAATGAGCAGTTCTTC. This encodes CASSSEAAGTSYNEQFF. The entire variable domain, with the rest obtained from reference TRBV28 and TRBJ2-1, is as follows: DVKVTQSSRYLVKRTGEKVFLECVQDMDHENMFWYRQDPGLGLRLIYFSYDVKMKEKGDIPEGYSVSREKKERFSLILESASTNQTSMYLCASSSEAAGTSYNEQFFGPGTRLTVL.

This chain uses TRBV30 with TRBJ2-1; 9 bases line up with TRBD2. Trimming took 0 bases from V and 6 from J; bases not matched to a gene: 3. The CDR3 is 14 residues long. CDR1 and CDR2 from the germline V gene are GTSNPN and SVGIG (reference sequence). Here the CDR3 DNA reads TGTGCCTGGAGTGTAGGGACTAGCCCCAATGAGCAGTTCTTC. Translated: CAWSVGTSPNEQFF. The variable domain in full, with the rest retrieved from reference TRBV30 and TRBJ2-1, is SQTIHQWPATLVQPVGSPLSLECTVEGTSNPNLYWYRQAAGRGLQLLFYSVGIGQISSEVPQNLSASRPQDRQFILSSKKLLLSDSGFYLCAWSVGTSPNEQFFGPGTRLTVL.

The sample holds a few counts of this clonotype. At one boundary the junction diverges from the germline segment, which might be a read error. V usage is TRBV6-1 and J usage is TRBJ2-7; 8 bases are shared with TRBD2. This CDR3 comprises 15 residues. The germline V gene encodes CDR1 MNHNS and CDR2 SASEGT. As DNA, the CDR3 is TGTGCCAGCACGGGGGGGGGGGCCTACTCCCACGAGCAGTACTTC. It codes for CASTGGGAYSHEQYF.

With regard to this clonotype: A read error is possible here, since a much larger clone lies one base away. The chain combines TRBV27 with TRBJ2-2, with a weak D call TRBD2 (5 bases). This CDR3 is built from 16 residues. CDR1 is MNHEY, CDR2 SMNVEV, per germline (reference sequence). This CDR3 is CASSQIAFANTGELSF. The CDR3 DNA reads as TGTGCCAGCAGCCAGATAGCGTTCGCGAACACCGGGGAGCTGTCTTTT.

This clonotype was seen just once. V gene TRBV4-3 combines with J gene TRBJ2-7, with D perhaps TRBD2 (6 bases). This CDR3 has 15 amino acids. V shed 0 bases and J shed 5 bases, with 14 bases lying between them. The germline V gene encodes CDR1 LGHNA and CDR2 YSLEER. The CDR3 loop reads CASSQDRGSFDEQYF. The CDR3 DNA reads TGCGCCAGCAGCCAAGATCGGGGGAGTTTTGACGAGCAGTACTTC.

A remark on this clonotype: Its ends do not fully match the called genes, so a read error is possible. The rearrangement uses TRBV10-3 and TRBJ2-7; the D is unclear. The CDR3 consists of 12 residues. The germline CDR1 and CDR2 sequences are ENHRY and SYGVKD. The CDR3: CAISETVYEQYF. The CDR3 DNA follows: TGTGCCATAAGTGAGACCGTCTACGAGCAGTACTTC.

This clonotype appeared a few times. The CDR3 loop is CASSYVHGTASYEQYF. The CDR3 nucleotides are TGTGCCAGCAGTTACGTCCACGGAACAGCTTCCTACGAGCAGTACTTC. The chain has TRBV28 and TRBJ2-7; D remains unclear. V was shortened by 4 bases and J by 1 base, with 17 bases between the two germline ends. The germline V gene encodes CDR1 MDHEN and CDR2 SYDVKM. CDR3 length: 16 amino acids. The complete variable domain, with remaining parts taken from reference TRBV28 and TRBJ2-7, reads DVKVTQSSRYLVKRTGEKVFLECVQDMDHENMFWYRQDPGLGLRLIYFSYDVKMKEKGDIPEGYSVSREKKERFSLILESASTNQTSMYLCASSYVHGTASYEQYFGPGTRLTVT.

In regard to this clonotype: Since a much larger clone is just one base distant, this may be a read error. The CDR3 reads CAISFRQSYGYTF. In DNA, the CDR3 is TGTGCCATCAGTTTTCGACAGAGCTATGGCTACACCTTC. This sequence joins TRBV6-9 and TRBJ1-2; D might be TRBD1 (5 bases). The CDR3 extends over 13 amino acids. Germline V lookup: CDR1 MNHGY, CDR2 SVAAGI.

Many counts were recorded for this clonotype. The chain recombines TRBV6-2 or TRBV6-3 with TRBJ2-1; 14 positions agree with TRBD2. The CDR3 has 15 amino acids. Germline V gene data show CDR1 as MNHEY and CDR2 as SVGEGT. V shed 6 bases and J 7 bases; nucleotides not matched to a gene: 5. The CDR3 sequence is CASRGTSGRRNEQFF. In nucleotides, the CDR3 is TGTGCCAGCAGGGGGACTAGCGGGAGAAGGAATGAGCAGTTCTTC.

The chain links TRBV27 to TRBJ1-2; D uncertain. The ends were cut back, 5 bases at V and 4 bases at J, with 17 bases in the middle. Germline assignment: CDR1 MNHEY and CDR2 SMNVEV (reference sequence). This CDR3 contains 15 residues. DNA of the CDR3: TGTGCCAGCAGTCAAAGAGACGCCTCTAGCTATGGCTACACCTTC. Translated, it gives CASSQRDASSYGYTF.

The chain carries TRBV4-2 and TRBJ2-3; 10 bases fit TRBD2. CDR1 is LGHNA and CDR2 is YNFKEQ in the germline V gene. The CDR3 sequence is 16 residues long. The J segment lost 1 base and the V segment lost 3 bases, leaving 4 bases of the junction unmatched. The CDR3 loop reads CASSQVAGGRTDTQYF. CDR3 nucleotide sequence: TGTGCCAGCAGCCAGGTAGCGGGGGGCCGCACAGATACGCAGTATTTT.